The T cell receptor (beta chain) described here comes from a study of blood T cells in healthy people across ages. Trimming removed 7 bases at V and 5 bases at J, with 13 bases between. This CDR3 comprises 13 residues. Germline CDR1 MDHEN, CDR2 SYDVKM. Researchers report isolating at least 6.5 million PBMCs per sample. Study results and caveats: Higher naive T cell percentage went strongly together with higher TCR beta diversity. Roughly linear declines in TCR beta diversity per million T cells occurred with age. When set beside aged donors, long-lived donors presented more naive CD4+ cells and higher diversity.

Primers used in a second PCR of roughly 7 to 12 cycles were a sample-barcoded 5' primer and a J-beta primer mix. MiXCR, run by TCRdb on the 5' RACE reads, gives a single entry per CDR3 protein. The data show about 1.1 million distinct CDR3 sequences, about two fifths seen once. This clonotype occurred a few times. Its antigen is not identified. The chain uses TRBV28 and TRBJ2-3, with a weak D call TRBD1 (5 bases). The sequence was obtained from a man aged 18 to 29 in good health. The sequenced sample consisted of blood. The CDR3 nucleotides are TGTGCCAGCACCCTCGGCAGGGAAGATACGCAGTATTTT. Protein sequence: CASTLGREDTQYF.